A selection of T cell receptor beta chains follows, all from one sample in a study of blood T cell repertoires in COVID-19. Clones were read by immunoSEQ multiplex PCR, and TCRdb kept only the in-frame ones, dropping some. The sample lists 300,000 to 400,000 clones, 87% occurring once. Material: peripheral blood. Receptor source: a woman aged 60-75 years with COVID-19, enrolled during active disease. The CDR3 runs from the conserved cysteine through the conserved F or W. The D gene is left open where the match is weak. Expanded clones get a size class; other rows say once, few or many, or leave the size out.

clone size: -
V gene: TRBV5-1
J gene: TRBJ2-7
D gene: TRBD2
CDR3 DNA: TGCGCCAGCAGCTTGGTACCGGTAAGAACTAGCGGGGGGGCCGGGCACCGCGAGCAGTACTTC
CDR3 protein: CASSLVPVRTSGGAGHREQYF

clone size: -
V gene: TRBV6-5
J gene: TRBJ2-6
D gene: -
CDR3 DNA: TGTGCCAGCAGGCGGGAAGCAGGTTACAGCGTCCTGACTTTC
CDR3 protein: CASRREAGYSVLTF

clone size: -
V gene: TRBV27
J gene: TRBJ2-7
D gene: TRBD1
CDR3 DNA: TGTGCCAGCAGAATTCAGGGGGCCGCCTACGAGCAGTACTTC
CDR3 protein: CASRIQGAAYEQYF

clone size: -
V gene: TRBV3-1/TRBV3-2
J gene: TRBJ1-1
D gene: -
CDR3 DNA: TGTGCCAGCAGCCGGATAGCGGAGTCCACTGAAGCTTTCTTT
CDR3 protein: CASSRIAESTEAFF

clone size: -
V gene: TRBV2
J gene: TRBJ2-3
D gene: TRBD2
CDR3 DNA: TGTGCCAGCAGTCGACCGGGACTAGGGGGCACAGATACGCAGTATTTT
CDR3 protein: CASSRPGLGGTDTQYF

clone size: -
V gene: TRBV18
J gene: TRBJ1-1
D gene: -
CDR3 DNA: TGTGCCGCATACCCGGGACAAACCAACACTGAAGCTTTCTTT
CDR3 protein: CAAYPGQTNTEAFF

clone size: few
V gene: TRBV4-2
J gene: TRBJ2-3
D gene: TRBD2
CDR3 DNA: TGTGCCAGCAGCCAAAGGCTAGCGGGGGGGTCTAGCACAGATACGCAGTATTTT
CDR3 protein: CASSQRLAGGSSTDTQYF

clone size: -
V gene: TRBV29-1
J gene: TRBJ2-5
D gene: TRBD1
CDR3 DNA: TGCAGCGTCGATGACAGGGGAGCGGAGACCCAGTACTTC
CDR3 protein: CSVDDRGAETQYF

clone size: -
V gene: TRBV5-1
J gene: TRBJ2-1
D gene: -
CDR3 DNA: TGCGCCAGCAGCTTGGCGGGGTTGGGCTCCTACAATGAGCAGTTCTTC
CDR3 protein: CASSLAGLGSYNEQFF

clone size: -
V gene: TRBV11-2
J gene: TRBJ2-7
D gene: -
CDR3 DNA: TGTGCCAGCAGCATACAGACGGGGACCTACGAGCAGTACTTC
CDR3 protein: CASSIQTGTYEQYF

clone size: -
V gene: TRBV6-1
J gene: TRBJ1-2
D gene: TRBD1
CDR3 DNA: TGTGCCAGCAGTGAAAGAGGGGGGACAGGGAGTTTTCATGGCTACACCTTC
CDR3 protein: CASSERGGTGSFHGYTF

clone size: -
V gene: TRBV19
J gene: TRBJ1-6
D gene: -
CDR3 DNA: TGTGCCAGCGCTTCCCTCGGGGGACCCCCACATTCACCCCTCCACTTT
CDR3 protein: CASASLGGPPHSPLHF

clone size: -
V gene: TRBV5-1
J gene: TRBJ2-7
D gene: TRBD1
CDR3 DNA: TGCGCCAGCAGCTTGCACAGGGGGATCGCCTACGAGCAGTACTTC
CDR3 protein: CASSLHRGIAYEQYF

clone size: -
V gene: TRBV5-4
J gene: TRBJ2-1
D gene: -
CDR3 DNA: TGTGCCAGCAGCTTGGCCAACAATGAGCAGTTCTTC
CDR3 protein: CASSLANNEQFF

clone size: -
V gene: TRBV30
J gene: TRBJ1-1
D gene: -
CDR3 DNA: TGTGCCTTAATGTCGGGCACAGGGAACACTGAAGCTTTCTTT
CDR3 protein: CALMSGTGNTEAFF

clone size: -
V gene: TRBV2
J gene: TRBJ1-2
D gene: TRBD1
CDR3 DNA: TGTGCCAGCAGTGCGGGACAGGGACCCTATGGCTACACCTTC
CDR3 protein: CASSAGQGPYGYTF

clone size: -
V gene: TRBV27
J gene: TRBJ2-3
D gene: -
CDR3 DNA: TGTGCCAGCAGCCGGGGGGCTGGCACAGATACGCAGTATTTT
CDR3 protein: CASSRGAGTDTQYF

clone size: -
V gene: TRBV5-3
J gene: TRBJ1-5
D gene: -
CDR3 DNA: TGTGCCAGAAGCGACCCGACAGAGTATAGCAATCAGCCCCAGCATTTT
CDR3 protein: CARSDPTEYSNQPQHF

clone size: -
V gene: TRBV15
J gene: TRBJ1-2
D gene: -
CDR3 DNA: TGTGCCACCAGCAGAGGAGGAGGGGACTATGGCTACACCTTC
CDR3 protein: CATSRGGGDYGYTF

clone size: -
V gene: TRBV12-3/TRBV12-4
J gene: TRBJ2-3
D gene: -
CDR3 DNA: TGTGCCAGCAGTTTGGCCGGGGGTACGCAGTATTTT
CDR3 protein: CASSLAGGTQYF

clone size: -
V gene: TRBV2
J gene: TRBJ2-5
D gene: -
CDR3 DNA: TGTGCCAGCAACGGCGGGGCACAAGAGACCCAGTACTTC
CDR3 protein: CASNGGAQETQYF

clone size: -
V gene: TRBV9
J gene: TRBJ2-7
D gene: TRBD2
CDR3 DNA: TGTGCCAGCAGCGCTAAGGCCCTAGCGGGGGGGCGGAACTACGAGCAGTACTTC
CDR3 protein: CASSAKALAGGRNYEQYF

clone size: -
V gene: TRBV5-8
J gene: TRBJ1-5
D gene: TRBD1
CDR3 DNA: TGTGCCAGCAGCTTTTCGTCGGGACAGAGCAATCAGCCCCAGCATTTT
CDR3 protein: CASSFSSGQSNQPQHF

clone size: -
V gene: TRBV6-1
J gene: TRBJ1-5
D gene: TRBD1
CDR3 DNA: TGTGCCAGCAGTGCCCCTGACAGGGTCAGTGGTAGGAGCAATCAGCCCCAGCATTTT
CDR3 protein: CASSAPDRVSGRSNQPQHF

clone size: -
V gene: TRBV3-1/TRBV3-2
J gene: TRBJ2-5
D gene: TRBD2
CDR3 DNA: TGTGCCAGCAGCCTAGAGCGGGGGGGCGGCGAGACCCAGTACTTC
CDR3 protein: CASSLERGGGETQYF

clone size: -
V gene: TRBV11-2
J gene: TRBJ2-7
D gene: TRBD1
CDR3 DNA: TGTGCCAGCAGCTCCCGATCCGGGACAGGGCTGAACGAGCAGTACTTC
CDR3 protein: CASSSRSGTGLNEQYF

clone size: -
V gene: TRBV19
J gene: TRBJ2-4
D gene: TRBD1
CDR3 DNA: TGTGCCAGTAGTGCGCTCAGGGGGACAGGGGACATTCAGTACTTC
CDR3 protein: CASSALRGTGDIQYF

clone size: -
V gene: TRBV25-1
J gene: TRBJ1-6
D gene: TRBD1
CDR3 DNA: TGTGCCAGCAGTGAGGCGGGACAGAGGAATTCACCCCTCCACTTT
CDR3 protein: CASSEAGQRNSPLHF

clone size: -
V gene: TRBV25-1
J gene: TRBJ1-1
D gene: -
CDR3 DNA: TGTGCCAGCAGACAGGCCTCAGGGGCGAACACTGAAGCTTTCTTT
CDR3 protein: CASRQASGANTEAFF

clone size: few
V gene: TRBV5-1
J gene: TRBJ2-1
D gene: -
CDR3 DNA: TGCGCCAGCAGCTTGGAACTTCCCTACAATGAGCAGTTCTTC
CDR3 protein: CASSLELPYNEQFF

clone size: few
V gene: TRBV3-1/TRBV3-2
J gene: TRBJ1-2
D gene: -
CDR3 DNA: TGTGCCAGCAGCCTACTCGGGATCTATGGCTACACCTTC
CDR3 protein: CASSLLGIYGYTF

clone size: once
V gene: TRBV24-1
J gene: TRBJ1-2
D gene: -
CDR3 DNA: TGTGCCACCAGTGATCCCAGACCCTTCGGGGGCTACACCTTC
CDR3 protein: CATSDPRPFGGYTF

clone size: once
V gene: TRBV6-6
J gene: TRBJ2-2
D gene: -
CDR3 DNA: TGTGCCAGCAGGGCAACAGGGGGGGAAAAAACCGGGGAGCTGTTTTTT
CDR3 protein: CASRATGGEKTGELFF

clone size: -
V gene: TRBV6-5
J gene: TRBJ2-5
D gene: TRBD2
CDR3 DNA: TGTGCTTGTGCTAGCGGGGCCGGGAGGCAAGAGACCCAGTACTTC
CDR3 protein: CACASGAGRQETQYF

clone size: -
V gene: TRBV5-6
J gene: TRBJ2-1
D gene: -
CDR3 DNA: TGTGCCAGCAGCTTGCCGGGGGAGGACAATGAGCAGTTCTTC
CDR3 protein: CASSLPGEDNEQFF

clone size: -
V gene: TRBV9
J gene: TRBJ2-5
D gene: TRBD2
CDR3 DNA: TGTGCCAGCAGCGTAGCTCCCCAGCGGGGGGGCACCGAGACCCAGTACTTC
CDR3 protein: CASSVAPQRGGTETQYF